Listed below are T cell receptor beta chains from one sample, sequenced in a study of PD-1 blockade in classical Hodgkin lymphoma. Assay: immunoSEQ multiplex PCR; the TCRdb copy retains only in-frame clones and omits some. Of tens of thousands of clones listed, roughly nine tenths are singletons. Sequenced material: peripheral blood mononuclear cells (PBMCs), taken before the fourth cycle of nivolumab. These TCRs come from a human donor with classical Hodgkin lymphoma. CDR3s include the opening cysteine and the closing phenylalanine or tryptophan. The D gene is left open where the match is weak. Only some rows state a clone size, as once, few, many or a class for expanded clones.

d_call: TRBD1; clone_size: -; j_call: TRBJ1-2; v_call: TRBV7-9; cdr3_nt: TGTGCCAGCAGCTCTAAAGACAGGGGGAATGGCTACACCTTC; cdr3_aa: CASSSKDRGNGYTF
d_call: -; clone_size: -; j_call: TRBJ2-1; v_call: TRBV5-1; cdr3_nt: TGCGCCAGCAGTAGTATTATCGGGGGTGTGAATGAGCAGTTCTTC; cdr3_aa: CASSSIIGGVNEQFF
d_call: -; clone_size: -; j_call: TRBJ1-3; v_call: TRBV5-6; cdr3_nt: TGTGCCAGCGCACCCCTCGAAGGACGGCTCTCTGGAAACACCATATATTTT; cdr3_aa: CASAPLEGRLSGNTIYF
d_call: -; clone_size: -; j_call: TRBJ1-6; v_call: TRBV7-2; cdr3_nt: TGTGCCAGCAGCTTAGCGCGGCCAATCGATTCACCCCTCCACTTT; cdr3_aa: CASSLARPIDSPLHF
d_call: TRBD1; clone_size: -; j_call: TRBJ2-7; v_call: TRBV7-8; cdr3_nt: TGTGCCAGCAGCCAGGACAGGGGAAGAGAGCAGTACTTC; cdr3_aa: CASSQDRGREQYF
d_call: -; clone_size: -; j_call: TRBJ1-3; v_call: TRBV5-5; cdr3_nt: TGTGCCAGCAGCTCCGGTAGCACGGGAAACACCATATATTTT; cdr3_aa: CASSSGSTGNTIYF
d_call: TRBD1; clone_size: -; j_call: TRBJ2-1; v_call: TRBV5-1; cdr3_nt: TGCGCCAGCAGCTTGGGGACAGGGGGATACAATGAGCAGTTCTTC; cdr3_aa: CASSLGTGGYNEQFF
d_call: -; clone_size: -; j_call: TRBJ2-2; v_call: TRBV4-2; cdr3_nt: TGTGCCAGCAGCCTACCCACGGGTGTCGGGGAGCTGTTTTTT; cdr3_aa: CASSLPTGVGELFF
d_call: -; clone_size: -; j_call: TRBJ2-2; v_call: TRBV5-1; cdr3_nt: TGCGCCAGCAGCTCGACAGGGAACACCGGGGAGCTGTTTTTT; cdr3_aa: CASSSTGNTGELFF
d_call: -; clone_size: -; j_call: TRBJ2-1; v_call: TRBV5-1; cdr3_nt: TGCGCCAGCAGCTTGGTAATCCCGGAGGGCTCCTACAATGAGCAGTTCTTC; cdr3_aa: CASSLVIPEGSYNEQFF
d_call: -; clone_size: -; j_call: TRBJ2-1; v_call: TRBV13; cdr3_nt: TGTGCCAGCAGCGACAGGTCAAGCTTTTACAATGAGCAGTTCTTC; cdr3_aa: CASSDRSSFYNEQFF
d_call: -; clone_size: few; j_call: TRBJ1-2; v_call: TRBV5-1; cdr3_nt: TGCGCCAGCAGCTTCGGTCAGGGGTTACACTATGGCTACACCTTC; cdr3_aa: CASSFGQGLHYGYTF
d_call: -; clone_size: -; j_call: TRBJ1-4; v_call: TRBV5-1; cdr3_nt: TGCGCCAGCAGCGAGGGCCCGGTTGAAAAACTGTTTTTT; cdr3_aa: CASSEGPVEKLFF
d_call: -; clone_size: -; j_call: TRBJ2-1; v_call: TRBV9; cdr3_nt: TGTGCCAGCAGCCTCTTCACGGGACCGGGACTTCAGTTCTTC; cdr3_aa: CASSLFTGPGLQFF
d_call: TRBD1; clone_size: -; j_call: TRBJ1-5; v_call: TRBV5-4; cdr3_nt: TGTGCCAGCAGCACCCCGCGACAGGGTCGGCAGCCCCAGCATTTT; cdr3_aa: CASSTPRQGRQPQHF
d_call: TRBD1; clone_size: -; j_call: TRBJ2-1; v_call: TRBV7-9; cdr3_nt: TGTGCCAGCAGCTTAGGCAGGGGGATCAATGAGCAGTTCTTC; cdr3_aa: CASSLGRGINEQFF
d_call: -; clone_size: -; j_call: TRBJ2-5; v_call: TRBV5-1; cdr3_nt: TGCGCCAGCAGCTTGGAAGCAGACGGAGGGACCCAGTACTTC; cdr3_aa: CASSLEADGGTQYF
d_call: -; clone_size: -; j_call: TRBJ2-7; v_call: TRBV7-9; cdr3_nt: TGTGCCAGCAGCCTCAGGGTTTCGTTTTACGAGCAGTACTTC; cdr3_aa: CASSLRVSFYEQYF
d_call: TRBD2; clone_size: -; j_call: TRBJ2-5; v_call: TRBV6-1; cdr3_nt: TGTGCCAGCAGGGAGGTACTAGCGGAAGAGACCCAGTACTTC; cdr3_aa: CASREVLAEETQYF
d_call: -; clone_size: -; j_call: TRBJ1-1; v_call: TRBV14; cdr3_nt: TGTGCCAGCAGCCCCCTAAGGGGGGCTAACACTGAAGCTTTCTTT; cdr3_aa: CASSPLRGANTEAFF
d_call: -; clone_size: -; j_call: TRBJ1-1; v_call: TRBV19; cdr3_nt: TGTGCCAGTAGGCCAACAGGGATGAACACTGAAGCTTTCTTT; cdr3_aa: CASRPTGMNTEAFF
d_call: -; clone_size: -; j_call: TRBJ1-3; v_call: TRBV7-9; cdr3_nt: TGTGCCAGCAGCTTAGTAAGCCCCGACACCATATATTTT; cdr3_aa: CASSLVSPDTIYF
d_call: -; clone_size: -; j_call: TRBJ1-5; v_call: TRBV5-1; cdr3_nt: TGCGCCAGCAGCTTGGAGGGTCCCAATCAGCCCCAGCATTTT; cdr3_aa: CASSLEGPNQPQHF
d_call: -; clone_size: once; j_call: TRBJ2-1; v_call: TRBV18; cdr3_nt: TGTGCCAGCTCACCGGGAGTGCATGAGCAGTTCTTC; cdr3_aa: CASSPGVHEQFF
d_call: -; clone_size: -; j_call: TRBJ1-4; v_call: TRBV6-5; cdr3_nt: TGTGCCAGCAGTTACCGGGCTCTTAATGAAAAACTGTTTTTT; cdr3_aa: CASSYRALNEKLFF
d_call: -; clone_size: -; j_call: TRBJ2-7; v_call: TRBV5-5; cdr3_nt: TGTGCCAGCAGCCCCGACACCGGCCGACAGACCTACGAGCAGTACTTC; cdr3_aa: CASSPDTGRQTYEQYF
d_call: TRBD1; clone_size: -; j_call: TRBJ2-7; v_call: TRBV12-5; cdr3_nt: TGTGCTAGTGGTTCTCCCCGGCGATCGGACAGGGCCCTCGAGCAGTACTTC; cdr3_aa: CASGSPRRSDRALEQYF
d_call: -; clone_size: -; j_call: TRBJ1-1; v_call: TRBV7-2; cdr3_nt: TGTGCCAGCAGCTTAGTTGGCGGAGGAACTGAAGCTTTCTTT; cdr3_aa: CASSLVGGGTEAFF
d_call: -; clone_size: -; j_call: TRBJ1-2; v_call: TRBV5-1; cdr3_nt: TGCGCCAGCAGGGGGGACCCCGGGACAACGGGAGGCTACACCTTC; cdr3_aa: CASRGDPGTTGGYTF
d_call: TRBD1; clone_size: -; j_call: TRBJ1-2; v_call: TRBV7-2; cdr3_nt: TGTGCCAGCAGCTCCGGGACAGGGGTCGGCTACACCTTC; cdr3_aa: CASSSGTGVGYTF
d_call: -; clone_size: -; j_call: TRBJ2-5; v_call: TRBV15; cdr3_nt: TGTGCCACCAGCAGAGATCATGGGACACCCCCAGAGACCCAGTACTTC; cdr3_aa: CATSRDHGTPPETQYF
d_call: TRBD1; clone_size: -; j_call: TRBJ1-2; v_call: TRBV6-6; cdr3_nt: TGTGCCAGCAGTTACTTATCATCCGGGACAGATGGCTACACCTTC; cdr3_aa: CASSYLSSGTDGYTF
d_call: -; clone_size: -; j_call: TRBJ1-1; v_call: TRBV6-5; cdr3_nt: TGTGCCAGCAGTCTTCTAATGAACACTGAAGCTTTCTTT; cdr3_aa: CASSLLMNTEAFF
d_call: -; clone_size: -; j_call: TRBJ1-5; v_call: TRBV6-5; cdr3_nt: TGTGCCAGCAGACACCGGGACAGCAATCAGCCCCAGCATTTT; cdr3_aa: CASRHRDSNQPQHF
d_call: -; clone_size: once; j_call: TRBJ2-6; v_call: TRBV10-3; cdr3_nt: TGTGCCATCAGTGAGTCGGTCGGGAGCTCTGGGGCCAACGTCCTGACTTTC; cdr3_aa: CAISESVGSSGANVLTF
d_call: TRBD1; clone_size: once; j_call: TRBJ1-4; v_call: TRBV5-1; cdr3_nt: TGCGCCAGCAGCTTGGGGACAGGGGGAGAAAAACTGTTTTTT; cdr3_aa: CASSLGTGGEKLFF
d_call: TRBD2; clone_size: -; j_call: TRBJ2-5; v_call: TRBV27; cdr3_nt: TGTGCCACTATCCACCTAGAGCGGGGGGGCCGGGAGACCCAGTACTTC; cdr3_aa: CATIHLERGGRETQYF